The next 13 T cell receptor beta chains were all read from a single sample in a study of early T cells in non-severe SARS-CoV-2 infection. A single record per CDR3 protein comes from TCRdb applying MiXCR to the 5' RACE reads. The sample lists some 96,000 distinct CDR3 sequences, about 15% seen once, with 4.5% to 7% in the top ten. Sample: whole blood. The receptors shown here come from an adult who was a healthcare worker with PCR-confirmed SARS-CoV-2 infection or an uninfected control (not recorded which).

This clonotype has just a few counts. The chain links TRBV7-3 to TRBJ1-2; no clear D gene. CDR3 length: 14 amino acids. Trimming took off 5 bases at V and 9 bases at J, with 19 bases between the two ends. Germline V CDR1 and CDR2: SGHTA, FQGTGA. The CDR3 sequence: CASSPKVGSPRYTF. The CDR3 DNA reads TGTGCCAGCAGCCCTAAGGTTGGCAGTCCCCGCTACACCTTC.

This clonotype was counted only a few times. The genes are TRBV7-9 and TRBJ2-3; 12 bases map to TRBD2. CDR3 length: 19 amino acids. CDR1 is SEHNR and CDR2 is FQNEAQ in the germline V gene (reference sequence). With 0 bases clipped from V and 4 bases from J, the junction kept 11 bases outside the gene matches. In nucleotides, the CDR3 is TGTGCCAGCAGCTTAGCGGATCTAGCGGGAGGGCCGTCTCCAGATACGCAGTATTTT. This translates into CASSLADLAGGPSPDTQYF.

This clonotype was observed many times. The chain is built from TRBV12-3 or TRBV12-4 and TRBJ1-1, with D uncertain. V lost 8 bases to trimming and J lost 6 bases, with 13 bases between them. The CDR3 has 12 residues. CDR3 sequence reads: CASGQRRAEAFF. The DNA of the CDR3 is TGTGCCAGCGGTCAGCGAAGGGCTGAAGCTTTCTTT.

The table lists this clonotype with a few counts. CDR3 residues: CASTPATRVKNIQYF. Here the CDR3 DNA reads TGTGCCAGCACCCCGGCCACTAGGGTCAAAAACATTCAGTACTTC. V usage is TRBV7-2 and J usage is TRBJ2-4, with a weak D call TRBD2 (5 bases). CDR3 length: 15 amino acids. Germline lookup yields CDR1 SGHTA and CDR2 FQGNSA. V was pared by 7 bases and J by 3 bases, with 16 bases between. The whole variable domain, remainder taken from reference TRBV7-2 and TRBJ2-4, is GAGVSQSPSNKVTEKGKDVELRCDPISGHTALYWYRQSLGQGLEFLIYFQGNSAPDKSGLPSDRFSAERTGGSVSTLTIQRTQQEDSAVYLCASTPATRVKNIQYFGAGTRLSVL.

In its sample, this clonotype was seen many times. This chain uses TRBV28 with TRBJ2-3, with D possibly matching TRBD2 (6 bases). V lost 2 bases and J lost 9, with 9 bases in between. This CDR3 is 12 amino acids long. The germline V gene encodes CDR1 MDHEN and CDR2 SYDVKM. This CDR3 is CASSLGGLTQYF. DNA for the CDR3: TGTGCCAGCAGTTTAGGGGGGTTAACGCAGTATTTT.

The V call is TRBV2, the J call TRBJ2-7; TRBD1 matches 8 bases. CDR3 length equals 15 residues. The V gene end was trimmed by 7 bases and the J gene end by 2 bases; junction bases not matched to a gene: 10. From germline, CDR1 is SNHLY and CDR2 FYNNEI. CDR3 nucleotide sequence: TGTGCCAGCATAAGAGGACAGGGTTTCACCTACGAGCAGTACTTC. This codes for CASIRGQGFTYEQYF.

Only a few counts were recorded for this clonotype. This chain links TRBV5-1 with TRBJ2-7; 10 bases are a match to TRBD1. Germline trimming cut 1 base from V and 4 bases from J; bases unmatched to any gene: 5. The CDR3 length is 15 residues. Germline lookup yields CDR1 SGHRS and CDR2 YFSETQ. The DNA for the CDR3 is TGCGCCAGCAGCTTGTCGGGACAGGGGATATACGAGCAGTACTTC. Its protein is CASSLSGQGIYEQYF.

This clonotype appeared many times. The V and J genes are TRBV20-1 and TRBJ2-3, with 11 bases that match TRBD2. The germline V gene encodes CDR1 DFQATT and CDR2 SNEGSKA (reference sequence). The CDR3 is made up of 15 amino acids. V gave up 6 bases and J gave up 4 bases; unmatched junction bases: 9. CDR3 region: CSARKLAGEADTQYF. CDR3 nucleotides: TGCAGTGCGAGGAAACTAGCGGGAGAAGCAGATACGCAGTATTTT.

The chain uses TRBV4-1 and TRBJ2-7, with D unresolved. Germline CDR1 is MGHRA and CDR2 is YSYEKL. Trimming removed 3 bases at V and 1 base at J, with 7 bases between. The CDR3 has 13 residues. CDR3 in amino acids: CASSQLVSYEQYF. The DNA of the CDR3 is TGCGCCAGCAGCCAGCTAGTGTCCTACGAGCAGTACTTC.

This clonotype was seen only a few times. The rearrangement uses TRBV7-8 and TRBJ2-7, with a tentative D call TRBD1 (6 bases). The CDR3 runs 14 residues. The V end lost 5 bases, the J end lost 4 bases, and 15 bases lay between the germline ends. CDR1 is SGHVS, CDR2 FQNEAQ, per germline. The CDR3 protein is CASSPIRQVYEQYF. CDR3 DNA: TGTGCCAGCAGCCCTATCCGACAGGTTTACGAGCAGTACTTC.

This chain uses TRBV7-9 with TRBJ2-2; 7 nucleotides match TRBD1. CDR3 length equals 17 residues. V lost 1 base, J lost 7 bases, and 12 bases stayed unmatched. Germline lookup yields CDR1 SEHNR and CDR2 FQNEAQ (reference sequence). CDR3 protein: CASSLGPGTEAFGELFF. The DNA for the CDR3 is TGTGCCAGCAGCTTAGGACCCGGGACAGAGGCTTTCGGGGAGCTGTTTTTT.

Worth noting for this clonotype: This sequence may be a read error, since a much larger clone differs from it by one base. The gene calls are TRBV7-6 and TRBJ2-7; 9 nucleotides agree with TRBD2. The CDR3 is made up of 14 amino acids. The J segment lost 5 bases and the V segment lost 5 bases, leaving 7 bases of the junction unmatched. CDR1 is SGHVS, CDR2 FNYEAQ, per germline. DNA for the CDR3: TGTGCCAGCAGCCCCGGGACTAGCATCAACGAGCAGTACTTC. Its translation is CASSPGTSINEQYF.

V gene TRBV7-9 combines with J gene TRBJ2-4; tentative D call: TRBD1 (7 bases). V lost 5 bases and J lost 8, with 13 bases in between. Germline CDR1 SEHNR, CDR2 FQNEAQ (reference sequence). CDR3 size: 13 residues. CDR3 DNA sequence: TGTGCCAGCAGCCAGGAGGGGGCATACATTCAGTACTTC. It codes for CASSQEGAYIQYF.